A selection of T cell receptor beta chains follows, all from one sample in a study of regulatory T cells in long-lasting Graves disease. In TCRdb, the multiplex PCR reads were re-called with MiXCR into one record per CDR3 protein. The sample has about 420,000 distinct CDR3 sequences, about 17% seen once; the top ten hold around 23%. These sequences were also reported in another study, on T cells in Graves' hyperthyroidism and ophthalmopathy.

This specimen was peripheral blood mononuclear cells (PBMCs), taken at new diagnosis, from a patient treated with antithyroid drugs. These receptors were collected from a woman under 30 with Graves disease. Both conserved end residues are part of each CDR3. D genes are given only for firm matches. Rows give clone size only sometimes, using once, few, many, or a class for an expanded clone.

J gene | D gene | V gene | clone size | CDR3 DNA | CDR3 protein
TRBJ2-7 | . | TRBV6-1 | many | TGTGCCAGCAGTGCCGTGGACAGCTACGAGCAGTACTTC | CASSAVDSYEQYF
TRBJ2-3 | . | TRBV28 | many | TGTGCCAGCAGTCCTGTAGACACAGATACGCAGTATTTT | CASSPVDTDTQYF
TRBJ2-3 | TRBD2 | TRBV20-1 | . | TGCAGTGCTAGGGGACTAGCGGGAGGGCCAGATACGCAGTATTTT | CSARGLAGGPDTQYF
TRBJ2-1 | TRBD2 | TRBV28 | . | TGTGCCAGCAGGGCCGGGACTAGAACCCCCAATGAGCAGTTCTTC | CASRAGTRTPNEQFF
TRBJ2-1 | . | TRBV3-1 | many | TGTGCCAGCAGCCCAGAGGGGTTATTTTACAATGAGCAGTTCTTC | CASSPEGLFYNEQFF
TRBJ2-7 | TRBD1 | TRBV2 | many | TGTGCCAGCAATCCAACTAGACAGGGGTCCTACGAGCAGTACTTC | CASNPTRQGSYEQYF
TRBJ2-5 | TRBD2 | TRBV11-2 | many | TGTGCCAGCAGCATGGGACTAGTGCGAGAGACCCAGTACTTC | CASSMGLVRETQYF
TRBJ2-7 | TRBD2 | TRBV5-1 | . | TGCGTCAGCAGCTTGGAGTCTAGCGGAGTATACGAGCAGTACTTC | CVSSLESSGVYEQYF
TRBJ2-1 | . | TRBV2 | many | TGTGCCAGCAGTACCGCGATAAGCTATGAGCAGTTCTTC | CASSTAISYEQFF
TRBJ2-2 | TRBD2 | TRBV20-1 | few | TGCAGTGCCTCGGGGGGCACCGGGGAGCTGTTTTTT | CSASGGTGELFF
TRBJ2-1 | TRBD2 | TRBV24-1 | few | TGTGCCACCAGTGAGCCGGGACTAACGACTGGGAATGAGCAGTTCTTC | CATSEPGLTTGNEQFF
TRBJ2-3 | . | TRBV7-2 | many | TGTGCCAGCAGCCGGGGCCCAGATACGCAGTATTTT | CASSRGPDTQYF
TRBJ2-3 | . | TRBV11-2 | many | TGTGCCAGCAGCCGGGGACCTCAGGACCCGGCTAGCACAGATACGCAGTATTTT | CASSRGPQDPASTDTQYF
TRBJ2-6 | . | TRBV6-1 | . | TGTGCCAGCAGTGACGCTGGGGCCAACGTCCTGACTTTC | CASSDAGANVLTF
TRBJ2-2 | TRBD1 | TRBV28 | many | TGTGCCAGCAGACGCGGGACAGGGAACACCGGGGAGCTGTTTTTT | CASRRGTGNTGELFF
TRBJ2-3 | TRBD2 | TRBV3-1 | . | TGTGCCAGCAGCCCCAGGGCAGCGGGGGTCACAGATACGCAGTATTTT | CASSPRAAGVTDTQYF
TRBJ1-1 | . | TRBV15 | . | TGTGCCACCAGCAGAGAAAGAACGGGTGAAGCTTTCTTT | CATSRERTGEAFF
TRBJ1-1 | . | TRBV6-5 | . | TGTGCCAGCAGTTACTCGATGGGGGGGAACACTGAAGCTTTCTTT | CASSYSMGGNTEAFF